A single sample is the source of the 4 T cell receptor beta chains below, sequenced in a study of blood T cells in healthy people across ages. With a J-beta primer mix and a sample-barcoded 5' primer, a second PCR ran about 6 to 11 cycles. One entry per CDR3 protein, called by TCRdb with MiXCR from the 5' RACE reads. The sample contains some 1.5 million distinct CDR3 sequences, approximately 28% of which appear only once. Material: blood. These receptors came from a woman aged 25 to 45 in good health.

This chain connects TRBV12-3 or TRBV12-4 to TRBJ2-7, with D possibly TRBD2 on 6 matching bases. V was trimmed by 5 bases and J by 7 bases, leaving 15 bases between them. This CDR3 is 13 amino acids long. The CDR3: CASSGLALQEQYF. As DNA, the CDR3 is TGTGCCAGCAGTGGGCTAGCGCTGCAAGAGCAGTACTTC.

Concerning this clonotype: This sequence may be a read error, since a much larger clone differs from it by one base. The chain is built from TRBV20-1 and TRBJ2-1; D tentatively reads TRBD1 or TRBD2 (6 bases each). V lost 5 bases, J lost 9 bases, and 20 bases lay in between. This CDR3 region has 14 residues. The germline gives CDR1 DFQATT, CDR2 SNEGSKA (reference sequence). In nucleotides, the CDR3 is TGCAGTGCTGGCAATCAGGGGAGGACTGGTGAGCAGTTCTTC. Protein product: CSAGNQGRTGEQFF.

The rearrangement joins TRBV12-3 or TRBV12-4 to TRBJ2-3; tentatively, D is TRBD1 or TRBD2 (6 bases each). This CDR3 has 14 residues. V was clipped by 7 bases and J by 2 bases, with 13 bases between them. CDR3 sequence reads: CASNHRGATDTQYF. In DNA, the CDR3 is TGTGCCAGCAACCATAGGGGGGCCACAGATACGCAGTATTTT.

The J gene is TRBJ1-2, the V gene TRBV5-1; no definite D call. CDR1 SGHRS and CDR2 YFSETQ come from the germline V gene. V lost 5 bases and J lost 0, with 11 bases in between. CDR3 length: 14 residues. CDR3 region: CASSQDGPNYGYTF. As DNA, the CDR3 is TGCGCCAGCAGTCAGGACGGACCTAACTATGGCTACACCTTC.